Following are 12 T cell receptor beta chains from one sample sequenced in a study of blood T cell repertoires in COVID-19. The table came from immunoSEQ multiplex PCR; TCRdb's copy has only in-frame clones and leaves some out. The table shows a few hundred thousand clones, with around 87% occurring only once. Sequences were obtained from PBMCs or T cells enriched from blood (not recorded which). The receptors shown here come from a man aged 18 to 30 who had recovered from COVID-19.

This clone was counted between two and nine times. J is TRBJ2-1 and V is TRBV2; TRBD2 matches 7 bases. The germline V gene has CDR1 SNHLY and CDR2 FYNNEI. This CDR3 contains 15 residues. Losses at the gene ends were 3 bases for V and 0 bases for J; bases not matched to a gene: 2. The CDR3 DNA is TGTGCCAGCAGTGAGGCTAGCGGCTCCTACAATGAGCAGTTCTTC. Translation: CASSEASGSYNEQFF.

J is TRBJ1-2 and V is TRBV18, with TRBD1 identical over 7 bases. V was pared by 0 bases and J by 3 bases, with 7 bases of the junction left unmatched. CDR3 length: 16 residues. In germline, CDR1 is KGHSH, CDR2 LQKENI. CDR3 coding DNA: TGTGCCAGCTCACCACCCAACAGGGGCCGGCACTATGGCTACACCTTC. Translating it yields CASSPPNRGRHYGYTF.

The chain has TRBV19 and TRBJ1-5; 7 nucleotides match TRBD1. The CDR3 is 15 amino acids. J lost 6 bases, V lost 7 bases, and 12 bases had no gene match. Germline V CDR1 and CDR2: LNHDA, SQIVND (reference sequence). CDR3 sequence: CASTNAGGMGQPQHF. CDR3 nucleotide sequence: TGTGCCAGTACCAATGCAGGGGGAATGGGTCAGCCCCAGCATTTT.

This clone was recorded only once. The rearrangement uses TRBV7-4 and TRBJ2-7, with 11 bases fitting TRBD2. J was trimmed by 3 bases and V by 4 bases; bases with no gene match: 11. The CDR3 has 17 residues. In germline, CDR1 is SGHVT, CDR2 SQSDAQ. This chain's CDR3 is CASSWSPLAGGFYEQYF. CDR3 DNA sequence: TGTGCCAGCAGCTGGAGCCCGCTAGCGGGAGGATTCTACGAGCAGTACTTC.

This CDR3 is CASSRLAGGYNEQFF. Written as DNA, the CDR3 is TGTGCCAGCAGCCGACTAGCGGGAGGATACAATGAGCAGTTCTTC. The V and J genes are TRBV11-3 and TRBJ2-1; TRBD2 aligns across 13 bases. The V gene's germline CDR1 is SGHNT and CDR2 YENEEA. The CDR3 sequence is 15 residues long. With 5 bases clipped from V and 4 bases from J, the junction kept 2 bases outside the gene matches.

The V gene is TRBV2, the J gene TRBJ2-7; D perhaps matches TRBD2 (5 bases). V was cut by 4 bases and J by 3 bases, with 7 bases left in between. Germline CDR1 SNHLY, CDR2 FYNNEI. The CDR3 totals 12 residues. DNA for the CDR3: TGTGCCAGCAGTGTTCGGGACTACGAGCAGTACTTC. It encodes CASSVRDYEQYF.

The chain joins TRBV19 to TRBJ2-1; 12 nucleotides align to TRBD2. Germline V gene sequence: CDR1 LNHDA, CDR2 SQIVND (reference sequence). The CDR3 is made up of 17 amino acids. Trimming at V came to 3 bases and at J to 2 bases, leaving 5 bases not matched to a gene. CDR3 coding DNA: TGTGCCAGTAGTATGGTACTAGCGGGAGGAACCTACAATGAGCAGTTCTTC. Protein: CASSMVLAGGTYNEQFF.

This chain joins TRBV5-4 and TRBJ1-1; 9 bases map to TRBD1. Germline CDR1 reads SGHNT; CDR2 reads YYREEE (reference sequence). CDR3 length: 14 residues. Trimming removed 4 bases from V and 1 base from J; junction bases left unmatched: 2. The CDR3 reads CASSPDRGNTEAFF. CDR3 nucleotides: TGTGCCAGCAGCCCGGACAGGGGGAACACTGAAGCTTTCTTT.

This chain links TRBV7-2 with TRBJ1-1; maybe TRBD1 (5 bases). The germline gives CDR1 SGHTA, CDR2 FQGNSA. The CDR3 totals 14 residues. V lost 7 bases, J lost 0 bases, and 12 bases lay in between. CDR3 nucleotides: TGTGCCAGCAACTTCCAGGGATTGAACACTGAAGCTTTCTTT. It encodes CASNFQGLNTEAFF.

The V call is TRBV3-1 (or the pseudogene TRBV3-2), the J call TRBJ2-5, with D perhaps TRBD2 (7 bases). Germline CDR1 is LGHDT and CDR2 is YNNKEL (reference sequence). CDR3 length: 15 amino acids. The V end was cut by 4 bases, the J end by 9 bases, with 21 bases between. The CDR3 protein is CASSRESRRGRSQYF. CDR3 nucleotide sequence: TGTGCCAGCAGCCGAGAGAGTCGGCGGGGGCGGTCCCAGTACTTC.

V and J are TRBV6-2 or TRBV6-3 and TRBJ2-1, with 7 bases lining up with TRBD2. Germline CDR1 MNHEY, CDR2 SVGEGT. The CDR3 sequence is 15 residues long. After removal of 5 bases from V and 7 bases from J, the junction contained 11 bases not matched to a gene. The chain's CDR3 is CASSPQGTMMNEQFF. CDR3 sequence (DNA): TGTGCCAGCAGTCCCCAAGGGACTATGATGAATGAGCAGTTCTTC.

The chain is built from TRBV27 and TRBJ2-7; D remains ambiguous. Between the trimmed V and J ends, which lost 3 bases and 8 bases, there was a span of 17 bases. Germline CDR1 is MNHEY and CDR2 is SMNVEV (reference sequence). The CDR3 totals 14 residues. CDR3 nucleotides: TGTGCCAGCAGTTTCTCGGGTTCCACCTCCAAGCAGTACTTC. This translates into CASSFSGSTSKQYF.